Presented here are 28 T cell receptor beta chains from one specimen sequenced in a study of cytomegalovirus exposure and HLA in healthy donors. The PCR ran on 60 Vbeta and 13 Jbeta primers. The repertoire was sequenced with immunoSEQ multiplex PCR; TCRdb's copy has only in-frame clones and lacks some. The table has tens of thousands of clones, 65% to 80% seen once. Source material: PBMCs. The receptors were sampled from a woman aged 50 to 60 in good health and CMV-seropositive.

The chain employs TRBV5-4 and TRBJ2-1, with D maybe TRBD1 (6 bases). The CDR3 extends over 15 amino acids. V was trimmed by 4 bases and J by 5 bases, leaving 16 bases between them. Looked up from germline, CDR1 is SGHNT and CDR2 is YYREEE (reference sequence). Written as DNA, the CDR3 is TGTGCCAGCAGCCCCCCGGGACACCTAAACAATGAGCAGTTCTTC. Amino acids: CASSPPGHLNNEQFF.

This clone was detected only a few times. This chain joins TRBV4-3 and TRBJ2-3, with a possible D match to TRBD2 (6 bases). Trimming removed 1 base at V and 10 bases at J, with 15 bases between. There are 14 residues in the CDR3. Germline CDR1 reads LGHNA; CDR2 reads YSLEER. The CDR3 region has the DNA TGCGCCAGCAGCCAAGCCCCTAGCGCCGAAGCGCAGTATTTT. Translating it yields CASSQAPSAEAQYF.

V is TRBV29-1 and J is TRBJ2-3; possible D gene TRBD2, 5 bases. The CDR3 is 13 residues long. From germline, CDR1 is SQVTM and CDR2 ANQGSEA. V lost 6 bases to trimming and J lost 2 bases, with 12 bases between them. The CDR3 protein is CSVPPDFTDTQYF. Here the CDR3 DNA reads TGCAGCGTGCCCCCGGACTTCACAGATACGCAGTATTTT.

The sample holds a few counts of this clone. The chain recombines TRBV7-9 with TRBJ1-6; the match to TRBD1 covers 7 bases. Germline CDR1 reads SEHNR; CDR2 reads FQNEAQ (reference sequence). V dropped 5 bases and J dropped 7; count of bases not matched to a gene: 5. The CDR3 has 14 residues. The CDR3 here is CASSADRVNSPLHF. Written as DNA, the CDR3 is TGTGCCAGCAGCGCAGACAGGGTAAATTCACCCCTCCACTTT.

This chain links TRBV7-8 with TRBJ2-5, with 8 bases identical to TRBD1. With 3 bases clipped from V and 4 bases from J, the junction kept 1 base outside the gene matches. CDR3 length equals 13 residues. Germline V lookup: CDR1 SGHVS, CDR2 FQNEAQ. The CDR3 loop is CASSFTGGETQYF. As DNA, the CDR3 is TGTGCCAGCAGCTTCACAGGGGGAGAGACCCAGTACTTC. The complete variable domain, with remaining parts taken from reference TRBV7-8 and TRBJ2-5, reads GAGVSQSPRYKVAKRGQDVALRCDPISGHVSLFWYQQALGQGPEFLTYFQNEAQLDKSGLPSDRFFAERPEGSVSTLKIQRTQQEDSAVYLCASSFTGGETQYFGPGTRLLVL.

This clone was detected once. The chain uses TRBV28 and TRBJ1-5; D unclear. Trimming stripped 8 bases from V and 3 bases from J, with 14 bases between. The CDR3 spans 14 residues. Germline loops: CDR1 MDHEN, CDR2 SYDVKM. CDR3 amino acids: CASSLGLLNQPQHF. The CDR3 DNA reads TGTGCCAGCTCCTTGGGCCTACTCAATCAGCCCCAGCATTTT.

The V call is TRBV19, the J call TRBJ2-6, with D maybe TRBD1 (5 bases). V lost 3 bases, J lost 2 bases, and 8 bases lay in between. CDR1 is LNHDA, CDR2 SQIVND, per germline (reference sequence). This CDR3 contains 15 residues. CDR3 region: CASSIMTAGANVLTF. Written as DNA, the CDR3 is TGTGCCAGTAGTATCATGACAGCTGGGGCCAACGTCCTGACTTTC.

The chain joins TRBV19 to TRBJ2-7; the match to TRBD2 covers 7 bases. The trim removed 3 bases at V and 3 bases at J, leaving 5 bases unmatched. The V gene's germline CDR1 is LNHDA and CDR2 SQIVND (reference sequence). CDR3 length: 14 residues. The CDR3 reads CASSMAGARYEQYF. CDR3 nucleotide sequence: TGTGCCAGTAGTATGGCGGGAGCACGCTACGAGCAGTACTTC.

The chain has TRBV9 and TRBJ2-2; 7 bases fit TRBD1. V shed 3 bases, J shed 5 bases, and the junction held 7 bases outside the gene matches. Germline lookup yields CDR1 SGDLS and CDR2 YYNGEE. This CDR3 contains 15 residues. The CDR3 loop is CASSGLTGTTGELFF. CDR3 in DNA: TGTGCCAGCAGCGGCTTGACAGGGACAACCGGGGAGCTGTTTTTT.

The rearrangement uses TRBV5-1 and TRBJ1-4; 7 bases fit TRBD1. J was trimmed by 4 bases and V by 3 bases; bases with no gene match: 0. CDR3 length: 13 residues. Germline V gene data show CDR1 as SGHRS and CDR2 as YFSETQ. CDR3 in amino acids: CASSWDSNEKLFF. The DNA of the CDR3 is TGCGCCAGCAGCTGGGACAGTAATGAAAAACTGTTTTTT.

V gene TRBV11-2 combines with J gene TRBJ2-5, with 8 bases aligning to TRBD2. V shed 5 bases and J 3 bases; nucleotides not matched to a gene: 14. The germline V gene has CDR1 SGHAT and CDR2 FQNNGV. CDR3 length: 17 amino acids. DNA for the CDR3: TGTGCCAGCAGCGACGGGACTAGAGAATGGGCGAAAGAGACCCAGTACTTC. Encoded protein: CASSDGTREWAKETQYF. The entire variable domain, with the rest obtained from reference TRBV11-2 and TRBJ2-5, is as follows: EAGVAQSPRYKIIEKRQSVAFWCNPISGHATLYWYQQILGQGPKLLIQFQNNGVVDDSQLPKDRFSAERLKGVDSTLKIQPAKLEDSAVYLCASSDGTREWAKETQYFGPGTRLLVL.

CDR3 DNA: TGCAGCGCTACAGTGACCGGTTGGAATGAGCAGTACTTC. Translated: CSATVTGWNEQYF. J is TRBJ2-7 and V is TRBV29-1; no firm D call. The CDR3 is 13 amino acids. Germline V gene lookup returns CDR1 SQVTM and CDR2 ANQGSEA. The V end lost 7 bases, the J end lost 7 bases, and 20 bases lay between the germline ends.

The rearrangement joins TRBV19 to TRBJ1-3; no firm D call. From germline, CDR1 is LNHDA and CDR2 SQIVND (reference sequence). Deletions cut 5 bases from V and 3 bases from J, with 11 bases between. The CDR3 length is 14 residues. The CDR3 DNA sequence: TGTGCCAGTAGTTTCGACGGACTTGGAAACACCATATATTTT. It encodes CASSFDGLGNTIYF.

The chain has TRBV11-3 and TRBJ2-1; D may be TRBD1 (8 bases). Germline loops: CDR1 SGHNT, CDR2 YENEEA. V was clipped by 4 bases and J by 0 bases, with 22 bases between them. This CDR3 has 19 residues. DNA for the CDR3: TGTGCCAGCAGCTCGTCGGGGGGCATGACAGGGGTCTCCTACAATGAGCAGTTCTTC. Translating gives CASSSSGGMTGVSYNEQFF.

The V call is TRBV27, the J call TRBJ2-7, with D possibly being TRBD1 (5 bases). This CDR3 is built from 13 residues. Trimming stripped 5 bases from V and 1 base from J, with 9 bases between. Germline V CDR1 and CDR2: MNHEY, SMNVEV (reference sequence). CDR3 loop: CASSLRQSYEQYF. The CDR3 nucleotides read TGTGCCAGCAGTCTCCGACAGTCCTACGAGCAGTACTTC.

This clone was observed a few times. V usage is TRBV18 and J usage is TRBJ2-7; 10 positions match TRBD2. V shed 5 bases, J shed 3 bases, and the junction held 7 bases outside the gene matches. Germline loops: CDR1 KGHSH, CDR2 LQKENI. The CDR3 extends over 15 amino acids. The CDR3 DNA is TGTGCCAGCTCATCAACTAGCGGGGCTTACTACGAGCAGTACTTC. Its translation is CASSSTSGAYYEQYF.

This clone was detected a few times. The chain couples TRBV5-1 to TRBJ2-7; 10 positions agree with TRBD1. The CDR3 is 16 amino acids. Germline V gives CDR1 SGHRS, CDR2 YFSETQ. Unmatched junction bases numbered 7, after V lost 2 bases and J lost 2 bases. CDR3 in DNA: TGCGCCAGCAGCTTAGCGACAGGGGGCGCCGCCTACGAGCAGTACTTC. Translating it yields CASSLATGGAAYEQYF.

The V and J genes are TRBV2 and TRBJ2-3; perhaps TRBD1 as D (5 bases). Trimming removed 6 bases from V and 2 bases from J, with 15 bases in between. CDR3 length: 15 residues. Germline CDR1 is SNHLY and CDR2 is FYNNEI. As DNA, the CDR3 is TGTGCCAGCAGCCTTCTCAGGGCGGTCACAGATACGCAGTATTTT. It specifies CASSLLRAVTDTQYF.

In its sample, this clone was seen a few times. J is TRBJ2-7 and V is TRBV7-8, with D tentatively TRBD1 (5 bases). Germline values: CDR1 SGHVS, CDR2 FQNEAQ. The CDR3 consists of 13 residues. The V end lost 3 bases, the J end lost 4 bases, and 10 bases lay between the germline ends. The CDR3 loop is CASSLAQGYEQYF. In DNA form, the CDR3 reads TGTGCCAGCAGCTTGGCCCAGGGTTACGAGCAGTACTTC.

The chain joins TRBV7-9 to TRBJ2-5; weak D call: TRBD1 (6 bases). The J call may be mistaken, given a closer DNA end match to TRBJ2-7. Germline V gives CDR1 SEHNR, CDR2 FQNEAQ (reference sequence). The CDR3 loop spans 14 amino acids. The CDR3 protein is CASSQQGRMDEQYF. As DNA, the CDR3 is TGTGCCAGCAGCCAACAGGGCCGCATGGACGAGCAGTACTTC.

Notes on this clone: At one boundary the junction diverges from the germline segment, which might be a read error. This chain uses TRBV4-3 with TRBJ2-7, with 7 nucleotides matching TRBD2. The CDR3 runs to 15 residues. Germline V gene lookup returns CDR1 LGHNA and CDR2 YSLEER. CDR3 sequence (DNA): TGCGCCAGCAGCCCTGAGGGATTAACTAGCGAGTTCTTGAACTTC. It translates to CASSPEGLTSEFLNF.

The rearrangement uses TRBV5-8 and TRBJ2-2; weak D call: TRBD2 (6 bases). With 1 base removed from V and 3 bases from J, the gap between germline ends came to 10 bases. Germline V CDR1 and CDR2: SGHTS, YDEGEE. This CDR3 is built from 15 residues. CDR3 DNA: TGTGCCAGCAGCTTGAATGGCGGGGACACCGGGGAGCTGTTTTTT. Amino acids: CASSLNGGDTGELFF.

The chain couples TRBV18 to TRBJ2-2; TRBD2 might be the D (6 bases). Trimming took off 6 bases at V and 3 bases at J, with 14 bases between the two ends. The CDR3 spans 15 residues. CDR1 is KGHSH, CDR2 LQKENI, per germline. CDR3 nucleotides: TGTGCCAGCTCTTCCTCGGGAGCGTACACCGGGGAGCTGTTTTTT. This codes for CASSSSGAYTGELFF.

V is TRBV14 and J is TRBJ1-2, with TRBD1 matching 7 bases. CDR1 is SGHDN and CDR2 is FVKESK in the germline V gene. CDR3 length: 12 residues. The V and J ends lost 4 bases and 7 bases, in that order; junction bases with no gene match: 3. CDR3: CASSRDRVGYTF. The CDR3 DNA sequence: TGTGCCAGCAGCCGAGACAGGGTTGGCTACACCTTC.

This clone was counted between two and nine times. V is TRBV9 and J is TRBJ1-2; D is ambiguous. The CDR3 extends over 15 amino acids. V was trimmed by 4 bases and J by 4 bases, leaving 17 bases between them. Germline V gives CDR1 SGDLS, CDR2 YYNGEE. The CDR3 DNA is TGTGCCAGCAGCCATCTTTCACGGCCGGGCTATGGCTACACCTTC. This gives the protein CASSHLSRPGYGYTF.

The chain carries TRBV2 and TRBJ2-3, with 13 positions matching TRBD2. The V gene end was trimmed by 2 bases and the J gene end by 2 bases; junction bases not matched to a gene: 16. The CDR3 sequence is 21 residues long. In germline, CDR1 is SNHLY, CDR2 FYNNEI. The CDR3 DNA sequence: TGTGCCAGCAGTGAACTCCCCCCGTCACCGGGACTAGCGGGGTCCACAGATACGCAGTATTTT. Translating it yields CASSELPPSPGLAGSTDTQYF.

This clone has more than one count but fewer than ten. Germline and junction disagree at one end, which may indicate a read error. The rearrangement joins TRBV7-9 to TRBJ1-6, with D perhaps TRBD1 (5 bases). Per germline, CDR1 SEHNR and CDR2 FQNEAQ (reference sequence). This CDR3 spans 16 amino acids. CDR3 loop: CSSSDRGVVGGSPLHF. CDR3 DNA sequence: TGTTCCAGCAGCGACCGAGGGGTAGTCGGGGGTTCACCCCTCCACTTT.

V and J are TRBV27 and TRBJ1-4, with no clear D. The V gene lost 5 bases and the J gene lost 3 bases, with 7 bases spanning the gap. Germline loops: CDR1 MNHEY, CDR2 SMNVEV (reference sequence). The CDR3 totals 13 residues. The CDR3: CASSRAANEKLFF. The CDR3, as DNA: TGTGCCAGCAGTAGAGCGGCTAATGAAAAACTGTTTTTT.